A single sample gave rise to the 4 T cell receptor beta chains below, sequenced in a study of blood T cell repertoires in COVID-19. Assay: immunoSEQ multiplex PCR; the TCRdb copy retains only in-frame clones and omits some. The sample lists tens of thousands of clones; roughly 90% were seen once. Material: peripheral blood. The receptors here all came from a human donor in a cohort sampled during active COVID-19.

The chain combines TRBV6-2 or TRBV6-3 with TRBJ2-1; the match to TRBD1 covers 10 bases. The CDR3 consists of 17 residues. Germline lookup yields CDR1 MNHEY and CDR2 SVGEGT. After removal of 2 bases from V and 7 bases from J, the junction contained 11 bases not matched to a gene. The CDR3 DNA follows: TGTGCCAGCAGTTACGTCCCGGGACAGGGGATCGGGAATGAGCAGTTCTTC. The encoded protein is CASSYVPGQGIGNEQFF.

This rearrangement joins TRBV12-3 or TRBV12-4 to TRBJ1-3; D gene uncertain. CDR3 size: 12 residues. Trimming left V 7 bases short and J 2 bases short, with 6 bases between. The CDR3 nucleotides read TGTGCCAGCAAGTACACTGGAAACACCATATATTTT. It codes for CASKYTGNTIYF.

The chain combines TRBV9 with TRBJ2-7; possible D gene TRBD2, 6 bases. Trimming shortened V by 0 bases and J by 4 bases, and 8 bases separated the two germline ends. Germline V gives CDR1 SGDLS, CDR2 YYNGEE. The CDR3 has 13 residues. The CDR3 region is CASSVDGTYEQYF. CDR3 sequence (DNA): TGTGCCAGCAGCGTAGACGGGACTTACGAGCAGTACTTC.

This sequence joins TRBV5-4 and TRBJ2-7; D possibly corresponds to TRBD1 (6 bases). Trimming cost V 3 bases and J 4 bases, with 17 bases left between them. The CDR3 consists of 15 residues. The germline V gene has CDR1 SGHNT and CDR2 YYREEE (reference sequence). The DNA of the CDR3 is TGTGCCAGCAGCTCCCAGGGGCTATCGTCGTACGAGCAGTACTTC. Translation: CASSSQGLSSYEQYF.